The 6 T cell receptor beta chains given below trace back to one sample, sequenced in a study of identical twins. MiXCR, applied by TCRdb to the 5' RACE reads, yields one record per CDR3 protein. The data contain approximately 890,000 distinct CDR3 sequences, about 12% of them singletons. These data are also associated with another study on yellow fever vaccine responses in identical twins.

Sequences were obtained from PBMCs. These receptors were taken from a woman aged 18-30 years in good health.

The chain recombines TRBV28 with TRBJ2-4; the match to TRBD2 covers 9 bases. V shed 6 bases, J shed 8 bases, and the junction held 11 bases outside the gene matches. Germline values: CDR1 MDHEN, CDR2 SYDVKM. The CDR3 length is 15 residues. The CDR3 bases are TGTGCCAGCAGGGATCATAGCGGGGGAGGTGACATTCAGTACTTC. The encoded protein is CASRDHSGGGDIQYF.

This clonotype was observed a few times. The chain has TRBV20-1 and TRBJ1-6, with 9 bases that match TRBD1. The CDR3 sequence is 15 residues long. Germline CDR1 and CDR2: DFQATT and SNEGSKA (reference sequence). Trimming at V came to 6 bases and at J to 9 bases, leaving 12 bases not matched to a gene. Here the CDR3 reads CSATPGQGRVSPLHF. The CDR3 DNA follows: TGCAGTGCCACTCCGGGACAGGGTAGGGTTTCACCCCTCCACTTT.

In this sample, this clonotype turned up a few times. V gene TRBV28 combines with J gene TRBJ2-7; D tentatively reads TRBD1 or TRBD2 (5 bases each). CDR1 is MDHEN, CDR2 SYDVKM, per germline. CDR3 length: 15 residues. V was cut by 0 bases and J by 5 bases, with 14 bases left in between. This CDR3 reads CASSLWFGGTHEQYF. CDR3 coding DNA: TGTGCCAGCAGTTTATGGTTTGGGGGTACTCACGAGCAGTACTTC.

The chain is built from TRBV6-1 and TRBJ2-3; the match to TRBD2 covers 14 bases. CDR1 MNHNS and CDR2 SASEGT come from the germline V gene. Trimming removed 6 bases from V and 3 bases from J; junction bases left unmatched: 5. The CDR3 totals 16 residues. The CDR3 sequence: CASRGLAGDVTDTQYF. For the CDR3, the DNA is TGTGCCAGCAGGGGACTAGCGGGAGATGTTACAGATACGCAGTATTTT.

In its sample, this clonotype was seen a few times. This chain joins TRBV12-3 or TRBV12-4 and TRBJ2-2, with a weak D call TRBD2 (5 bases). V lost 2 bases, J lost 8 bases, and 12 bases lay in between. The CDR3 contains 14 residues. DNA for the CDR3: TGTGCCAGCAGTTTAAACCCCCCGGGAGGGGAGCTGTTTTTT. Translating gives CASSLNPPGGELFF.

V usage is TRBV6-1 and J usage is TRBJ1-5, with TRBD1 matching 8 bases. The CDR3 covers 15 residues. Unmatched junction bases numbered 7, after V lost 2 bases and J lost 7 bases. Germline CDR1 and CDR2: MNHNS and SASEGT. Here the CDR3 DNA reads TGTGCCAGCAGTGAATCAGGGGGCGCGGGGCAGCCCCAGCATTTT. Translation gives CASSESGGAGQPQHF.